The present TCR beta chain was sequenced within a study of shared clonotypes between healthy human individuals. Background on the study: Plates per donor: three CD4 naive, three CD4 memory, two CD8 naive, one CD8 memory. Study-level results: Clonotype sharing across a few donors was observed for approximately 5% of naive CD4 clonotypes. Only blood was sampled, and tissue TCR repertoires likely differ from blood ones.

Points on this clone: What it binds is unknown.

The donor population consisted of healthy HIV-negative adults with no recent acute infections or vaccinations. TCRdb's table, derived via immunoSEQ multiplex PCR, lists solely in-frame clones and lacks some. This sample carries 550,000 to 850,000 clones, about 74% of them seen once, and the ten largest clones take approximately 1.8%. There are 12 residues in the CDR3. The receptor comes from a woman under 40 in good health. Material: memory CD4+ T cells sorted from blood. Subset in this sample: CD45RA-negative fraction. The chain carries TRBV21-1 and TRBJ2-7. TRBV21-1 is deemed a pseudogene. The CDR3, as DNA: TGTGCCAGCAGCAGGGGTGGGGACGAGCAGTACTTC. Translating gives CASSRGGDEQYF.